This T cell receptor (beta chain) was documented in a study of shared clonotypes between healthy human individuals. Germline V CDR1 and CDR2: MNHNY, SVGAGI (reference sequence). Trimming left V 8 bases short and J 1 base short, with 21 bases between. The CDR3 length is 16 residues. Clones were read by immunoSEQ multiplex PCR, and TCRdb kept only the in-frame ones, dropping some. The sample has hundreds of thousands of clones; approximately 80% are singletons. The chain combines TRBV6-6 with TRBJ2-7, with D perhaps matching TRBD1 or TRBD2 (7 bases each). Sequencing input: PBMCs. This clonotype originated in a woman between 40 and 50 years old in good health. Some clones in this sample may be carry-over from other donors' samples. The CDR3 DNA reads TGTGCCAGCGCCCGGCAGGGGGGGGTTACTTCCTACGAGCAGTACTTC. Translation: CASARQGGVTSYEQYF.